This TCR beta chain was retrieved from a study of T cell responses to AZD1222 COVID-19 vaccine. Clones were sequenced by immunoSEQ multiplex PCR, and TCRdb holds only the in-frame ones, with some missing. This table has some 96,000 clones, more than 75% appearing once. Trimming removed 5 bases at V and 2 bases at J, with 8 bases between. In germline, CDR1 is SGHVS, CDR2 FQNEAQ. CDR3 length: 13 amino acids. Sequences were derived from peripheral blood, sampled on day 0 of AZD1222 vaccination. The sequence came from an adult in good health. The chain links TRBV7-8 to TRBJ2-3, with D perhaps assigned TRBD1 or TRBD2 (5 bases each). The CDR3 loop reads CASSRGATDTQYF. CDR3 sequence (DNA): TGTGCCAGCAGCAGAGGGGCCACAGATACGCAGTATTTT. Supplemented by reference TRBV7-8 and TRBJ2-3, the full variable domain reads GAGVSQSPRYKVAKRGQDVALRCDPISGHVSLFWYQQALGQGPEFLTYFQNEAQLDKSGLPSDRFFAERPEGSVSTLKIQRTQQEDSAVYLCASSRGATDTQYFGPGTRLTVL.